Shown below are 23 T cell receptor beta chains from a single sample sequenced in a study of T cell changes during pregnancy in multiple sclerosis. Some clones are missing from TCRdb's copy, which holds only in-frame ones; the method was immunoSEQ multiplex PCR. The table shows around 75,000 clones, with around 92% occurring only once. The sequences come from peripheral blood, collected in the first trimester of pregnancy. Receptor source: a female donor in good health, enrolled as a control in a pregnancy study.

CDR3 sequence: CASRFDRTGVYEQYF. In nucleotides, the CDR3 is TGTGCCAGCAGATTCGACAGGACCGGGGTCTACGAGCAGTACTTC. V is TRBV27 and J is TRBJ2-7, with D perhaps matching TRBD1 (6 bases). The CDR3 spans 15 residues. Looked up from germline, CDR1 is MNHEY and CDR2 is SMNVEV (reference sequence). The germline V and J ends were trimmed by 6 bases and 3 bases, with 18 bases remaining between them.

The rearrangement links TRBV2 to TRBJ1-3, with TRBD1 identical over 8 bases. This CDR3 contains 14 residues. Trimming took 6 bases from V and 3 from J; bases not matched to a gene: 4. Germline V lookup: CDR1 SNHLY, CDR2 FYNNEI. The DNA of the CDR3 is TGTGCCAGCAGGAGGACAGGGAATGGAAACACCATATATTTT. It yields the protein CASRRTGNGNTIYF.

As to this clone: Since the CDR3 does not end with the conserved phenylalanine or tryptophan, this likely comes from a read error. It is unclear where the CDR3 begins or ends on the DNA, so no DNA is shown, and the CDR3 is as TCRdb lists it. The chain uses TRBV10-2 and TRBJ2-7; the DNA was not used to check the table's D call, TRBD2. The CDR3 contains 12 residues when both ends are counted. Germline V gene sequence: CDR1 WSHSY, CDR2 SAAADI. This CDR3 is CASKTAGGPQSL.

The chain uses TRBV5-5 and TRBJ2-7, with D unresolved. Germline loops: CDR1 SGHKS, CDR2 YYEKEE (reference sequence). With 2 bases removed from V and 5 bases from J, the gap between germline ends came to 14 bases. The CDR3 extends over 14 amino acids. CDR3 in DNA: TGTGCCAGCAGCTTTCTGGCAGGCGCCCACGAGCAGTACTTC. This codes for CASSFLAGAHEQYF.

The rearrangement links TRBV5-5 to TRBJ1-6, with D perhaps matching TRBD1 (6 bases). V lost 4 bases, J lost 9 bases, and 20 bases lay in between. CDR1 and CDR2 from the germline V gene are SGHKS and YYEKEE (reference sequence). CDR3 length: 16 amino acids. CDR3 in DNA: TGTGCCAGCAGCGGGCTGGGGGCAGGGGTGAGTTCACCCCTCCACTTT. It encodes CASSGLGAGVSSPLHF.

The table lists this clone with a count of one. V usage is TRBV18 and J usage is TRBJ2-3; TRBD2 aligns across 8 bases. CDR3 size: 16 residues. Per germline, CDR1 KGHSH and CDR2 LQKENI. Losses at the gene ends were 5 bases for V and 9 bases for J; bases not matched to a gene: 16. CDR3: CASSTTGTRSQITQYF. The CDR3 region has the DNA TGTGCCAGCTCAACAACCGGGACTAGATCCCAGATAACGCAGTATTTT.

This chain connects TRBV14 to TRBJ1-1, with D possibly TRBD1 on 5 matching bases. Trimming shortened V by 3 bases and J by 1 base, and 12 bases separated the two germline ends. CDR1 and CDR2 from the germline V gene are SGHDN and FVKESK. The CDR3 is made up of 15 amino acids. CDR3 region: CASSQFLTGNTEAFF. In DNA, the CDR3 is TGTGCCAGCAGCCAGTTCCTCACAGGGAACACTGAAGCTTTCTTT. The whole variable domain, remainder taken from reference TRBV14 and TRBJ1-1, is EAGVTQFPSHSVIEKGQTVTLRCDPISGHDNLYWYRRVMGKEIKFLLHFVKESKQDESGMPNNRFLAERTGGTYSTLKVQPAELEDSGVYFCASSQFLTGNTEAFFGQGTRLTVV.

V is TRBV7-7 and J is TRBJ2-7; the D gene is possibly TRBD1 (6 bases). The germline gives CDR1 SSHAT, CDR2 FNYEAQ (reference sequence). Trimming removed 1 base from V and 2 bases from J, with 9 bases in between. There are 14 residues in the CDR3. This CDR3 reads CASSLGAGAYEQYF. As DNA, the CDR3 is TGTGCCAGCAGCTTAGGCGCAGGGGCCTACGAGCAGTACTTC.

The V and J genes are TRBV19 and TRBJ1-4; perhaps TRBD1 as D (5 bases). The germline CDR1 and CDR2 sequences are LNHDA and SQIVND (reference sequence). The ends were cut back, 6 bases at V and 8 bases at J, with 16 bases in the middle. This CDR3 is 14 amino acids long. As DNA, the CDR3 is TGTGCCAGTAGGCAGGACACGGCGGGAGAAAAACTGTTTTTT. Translation: CASRQDTAGEKLFF.

The gene calls are TRBV27 and TRBJ2-3; 13 nucleotides match TRBD2. CDR1 is MNHEY and CDR2 is SMNVEV in the germline V gene (reference sequence). V lost 2 bases to trimming and J lost 2 bases; unmatched junction nucleotides: 4. The CDR3 is 17 amino acids. This CDR3 is CASSLTSGGAFTDTQYF. CDR3 bases: TGTGCCAGCAGTTTAACTAGCGGGGGGGCTTTCACAGATACGCAGTATTTT.

The rearrangement links TRBV5-1 to TRBJ2-3; 9 bases match TRBD1. Germline values: CDR1 SGHRS, CDR2 YFSETQ. The CDR3 runs to 17 residues. V was pared by 2 bases and J by 0 bases, with 7 bases of the junction left unmatched. The CDR3 DNA reads as TGCGCCAGCAGCTTTACGTTGACAGGGGGGAGCACAGATACGCAGTATTTT. Translation gives CASSFTLTGGSTDTQYF. The full variable domain, in which reference TRBV5-1 and TRBJ2-3 provide the parts outside the CDR3, is KAGVTQTPRYLIKTRGQQVTLSCSPISGHRSVSWYQQTPGQGLQFLFEYFSETQRNKGNFPGRFSGRQFSNSRSEMNVSTLELGDSALYLCASSFTLTGGSTDTQYFGPGTRLTVL.

The chain links TRBV9 to TRBJ2-1; 9 bases match TRBD1. Germline loops: CDR1 SGDLS, CDR2 YYNGEE. CDR3 length: 15 residues. The J segment lost 4 bases and the V segment lost 6 bases, leaving 8 bases of the junction unmatched. The CDR3, as DNA: TGTGCCAGCACGCGGACAGGGGTCACTTACAATGAGCAGTTCTTC. It encodes CASTRTGVTYNEQFF.

The chain is built from TRBV7-9 and TRBJ2-3, with D possibly being TRBD1 (5 bases). This CDR3 contains 16 residues. V was cut by 1 base and J by 1 base, with 12 bases left in between. Germline-derived CDR1 and CDR2 are SEHNR and FQNEAQ (reference sequence). In DNA, the CDR3 is TGTGCCAGCAGCTTAGAGGGGCGCGAAGGCACAGATACGCAGTATTTT. This gives the protein CASSLEGREGTDTQYF.

This clone was counted a single time. The sample has other DNA sequences that encode this CDR3 too. J is TRBJ2-7 and V is TRBV7-2, with unresolved D. CDR1 and CDR2 (germline): SGHTA, FQGNSA. V was clipped by 0 bases and J by 0 bases, with 6 bases between them. This CDR3 is built from 14 residues. In DNA, the CDR3 is TGTGCCAGCAGCTTAGCCCCCGGCTCCTACGAGCAGTACTTC. Protein product: CASSLAPGSYEQYF.

The chain couples TRBV25-1 to TRBJ1-2; TRBD1 is a possible D gene (5 bases). The CDR3 sequence is 13 residues long. Germline V CDR1 and CDR2: MGHDK, SYGVNS. Between the trimmed V and J ends, which lost 6 bases and 4 bases, there was a span of 12 bases. The CDR3 region is CASRPREGYGYTF. The CDR3 region has the DNA TGTGCCAGCAGACCCAGGGAGGGCTATGGCTACACCTTC.

This sequence joins TRBV7-9 and TRBJ1-2; TRBD1 aligns across 7 bases. The germline V gene encodes CDR1 SEHNR and CDR2 FQNEAQ (reference sequence). J was trimmed by 1 base and V by 5 bases; bases with no gene match: 10. The CDR3 is 16 amino acids. The DNA of the CDR3 is TGTGCCAGCAGCATAAAGGGGACAGACCTTAACTATGGCTACACCTTC. It is translated as CASSIKGTDLNYGYTF.

This chain joins TRBV10-3 and TRBJ1-1; 7 nucleotides align to TRBD1. Germline CDR1 is ENHRY and CDR2 is SYGVKD. CDR3 size: 15 residues. The trim removed 2 bases at V and 1 base at J, leaving 4 bases unmatched. The CDR3 loop reads CAISETGTENTEAFF. The CDR3 nucleotides read TGTGCCATCAGTGAGACCGGGACAGAGAACACTGAAGCTTTCTTT.

The chain joins TRBV7-9 to TRBJ1-2; 7 positions match TRBD1. Per germline, CDR1 SEHNR and CDR2 FQNEAQ (reference sequence). The V and J ends lost 6 bases and 7 bases, in that order; junction bases with no gene match: 11. The CDR3 is made up of 14 amino acids. CDR3 loop: CASRSDRVEGGYTF. The CDR3 DNA sequence: TGTGCCAGCAGATCCGACAGGGTCGAAGGTGGCTACACCTTC.

This clone was counted a few times. The CDR3 nucleotides are TGCGCCAGCAGCTTACAGGGTCCCCTCCACTTT. Translated, it gives CASSLQGPLHF. The chain couples TRBV5-1 to TRBJ1-6; D perhaps matches TRBD1 (6 bases). This CDR3 region has 11 residues. V was cut by 2 bases and J by 13 bases, with 7 bases left in between. Germline V CDR1 and CDR2: SGHRS, YFSETQ.

This chain uses TRBV27 with TRBJ1-5; a weak D match, TRBD1 (6 bases). CDR1 is MNHEY, CDR2 SMNVEV, per germline (reference sequence). V gave up 2 bases and J gave up 2 bases, with 7 bases separating them. This CDR3 is built from 14 residues. For the CDR3, the DNA is TGTGCCAGCAGTTTAAGGACAGGCAATCAGCCCCAGCATTTT. Translation: CASSLRTGNQPQHF.

The chain combines TRBV6-4 with TRBJ1-1; unclear D gene. Per the germline V gene, CDR1 is MRHNA and CDR2 is SNTAGT. The V end lost 5 bases, the J end lost 1 base, and 8 bases lay between the germline ends. This CDR3 contains 13 residues. This CDR3 is CASSTEGNTEAFF. CDR3 coding DNA: TGTGCCAGCAGTACAGAGGGGAACACTGAAGCTTTCTTT.

This chain links TRBV27 with TRBJ1-4; 8 bases match TRBD1. The CDR3 is made up of 15 amino acids. Trimming removed 7 bases from V and 4 bases from J; junction bases left unmatched: 8. Per the germline V gene, CDR1 is MNHEY and CDR2 is SMNVEV (reference sequence). This CDR3 is CASKPGQGFNEKLFF. The CDR3 bases are TGTGCCAGCAAACCCGGACAGGGCTTTAATGAAAAACTGTTTTTT.

CDR3 in DNA: TGTGCCAGCAGTTTATCGGGGACTAGCGGGAGAGAGCAGTACTTC. This translates into CASSLSGTSGREQYF. The chain combines TRBV27 with TRBJ2-7; 14 nucleotides match TRBD2. The length of the CDR3 is 15 residues. CDR1 is MNHEY and CDR2 is SMNVEV in the germline V gene (reference sequence). J lost 7 bases, V lost 0 bases, and 2 bases had no gene match.